This passage covers 10 T cell receptor beta chains from one sample sequenced in a study of blood T cell repertoires in COVID-19. Using immunoSEQ multiplex PCR, the repertoire was profiled, and TCRdb retains in-frame clones only, with some absent. The sample shows a few hundred thousand clones, 80% to 90% of them seen only once. Material for sequencing was peripheral blood. Receptors originate from a woman aged 45-65 years with acute or convalescent COVID-19.

Only one count was recorded for this clone. The V call is TRBV5-1, the J call TRBJ2-1, with 11 bases matching TRBD2. Germline V gene sequence: CDR1 SGHRS, CDR2 YFSETQ. This CDR3 contains 15 residues. Unmatched junction bases numbered 5, after V lost 2 bases and J lost 7 bases. The DNA for the CDR3 is TGCGCCAGCAGCTTACTAGCGGGAGTAAGGAATGAGCAGTTCTTC. Protein product: CASSLLAGVRNEQFF. Full variable domain (remainder filled in from reference TRBV5-1 and TRBJ2-1): KAGVTQTPRYLIKTRGQQVTLSCSPISGHRSVSWYQQTPGQGLQFLFEYFSETQRNKGNFPGRFSGRQFSNSRSEMNVSTLELGDSALYLCASSLLAGVRNEQFFGPGTRLTVL.

V gene TRBV25-1 combines with J gene TRBJ2-3, with D perhaps TRBD1 (6 bases). Germline V CDR1 and CDR2: MGHDK, SYGVNS. The CDR3 extends over 14 amino acids. V was trimmed by 4 bases and J by 0 bases, leaving 8 bases between them. CDR3 DNA: TGTGCCAGCAGTGTGGACAGTAGCACAGATACGCAGTATTTT. This gives the protein CASSVDSSTDTQYF.

The rearrangement links TRBV9 to TRBJ2-5; 9 bases fit TRBD1. Germline V gene lookup returns CDR1 SGDLS and CDR2 YYNGEE. Trimming cost V 4 bases and J 4 bases; bases outside gene matches: 2. The CDR3 spans 13 residues. CDR3 residues: CASSSDRGETQYF. Written as DNA, the CDR3 is TGTGCCAGCAGCTCGGACAGGGGAGAGACCCAGTACTTC.

This sequence joins TRBV21-1 and TRBJ2-1; TRBD2 reflects the table's D call only, with no check against the DNA. TRBV21-1 is classified as a pseudogene. The CDR3 is made up of 19 amino acids. The CDR3 bases are TGTGCCAGCAGCAAATCTTGGGGGGGGAACAAGGGCCCCGTGGATGAGCAGTTCTTC. This encodes CASSKSWGGNKGPVDEQFF.

This chain joins TRBV3-1 (or the pseudogene TRBV3-2) and TRBJ2-4; D remains unclear. Per the germline V gene, CDR1 is LGHDT and CDR2 is YNNKEL (reference sequence). CDR3 length: 11 residues. V was cut by 4 bases and J by 8 bases, with 6 bases left in between. The CDR3 loop reads CASSRADIQYF. CDR3 in DNA: TGTGCCAGCAGCCGTGCGGACATTCAGTACTTC.

The gene calls are TRBV19 and TRBJ2-7; D remains ambiguous. V gave up 1 base and J gave up 1 base, with 11 bases separating them. CDR1 and CDR2 (germline): LNHDA, SQIVND (reference sequence). The CDR3 has 15 residues. The CDR3 nucleotides are TGTGCCAGTAGTATAGCGGTCTACCTTTCCTACGAGCAGTACTTC. It codes for CASSIAVYLSYEQYF.

The chain employs TRBV30 and TRBJ2-5, with TRBD1 matching 8 bases. The V gene end was trimmed by 2 bases and the J gene end by 5 bases; junction bases not matched to a gene: 10. The CDR3 is made up of 15 amino acids. Germline V gene lookup returns CDR1 GTSNPN and CDR2 SVGIG (reference sequence). The DNA for the CDR3 is TGTGCCTGGAGTAAGGCAGGGGGCTTGCGGGAGACCCAGTACTTC. Translated: CAWSKAGGLRETQYF.

The gene calls are TRBV7-3 and TRBJ2-1; D possibly corresponds to TRBD1 (6 bases). The length of the CDR3 is 15 residues. Trimming left V 2 bases short and J 8 bases short, with 16 bases between. Germline CDR1 and CDR2: SGHTA and FQGTGA. The CDR3 spells CASSLGPIPGDEQFF. The CDR3 DNA is TGTGCCAGCAGCTTAGGGCCAATCCCAGGGGATGAGCAGTTCTTC.

V is TRBV18 and J is TRBJ2-7, with TRBD1 as a possible D gene (6 bases). Germline lookup yields CDR1 KGHSH and CDR2 LQKENI. The CDR3 is 15 amino acids. Trimming took off 4 bases at V and 3 bases at J, with 16 bases between the two ends. The DNA of the CDR3 is TGTGCCAGCTCACACGGGACACGTGGATTCTACGAGCAGTACTTC. Translated: CASSHGTRGFYEQYF.

V usage is TRBV7-3 and J usage is TRBJ2-7, with 9 bases aligning to TRBD2. The junction had 8 bases not matched to a gene; V was cut back by 0 bases and J by 5 bases. Germline lookup yields CDR1 SGHTA and CDR2 FQGTGA. The CDR3 runs to 16 residues. CDR3 nucleotides: TGTGCCAGCAGCTTAACGAGAACTAGCGGGTCCAACGAGCAGTACTTC. Protein sequence: CASSLTRTSGSNEQYF.